Shown below are 8 T cell receptor beta chains from a single sample sequenced in a study of chemoradiotherapy in HPV16-positive cancers. Sequenced by immunoSEQ multiplex PCR; TCRdb stores in-frame clones only, minus some. The data contain roughly 29,000 clones, roughly nine tenths of them singletons. Sequencing was performed on blood, taken from a patient who underwent chemoradiotherapy. All receptors derive from a human donor with HPV-associated anogenital cancer.

J is TRBJ2-3 and V is TRBV5-1; unclear D gene. The CDR3 length is 16 residues. Trimming pared 1 base from V and 2 bases from J, leaving 14 bases between. The germline V gene encodes CDR1 SGHRS and CDR2 YFSETQ. The chain's CDR3 is CASSLSPWADTDTQYF. In nucleotides, the CDR3 is TGCGCCAGCAGCTTGAGCCCTTGGGCAGACACAGATACGCAGTATTTT.

The chain employs TRBV29-1 and TRBJ2-3; 8 bases fit TRBD2. CDR3 length: 14 amino acids. The germline V gene encodes CDR1 SQVTM and CDR2 ANQGSEA. V lost 4 bases, J lost 5 bases, and 8 bases stayed unmatched. CDR3 in DNA: TGCAGCGTTGCTATTAGCGGGAAGGAAGATACGCAGTATTTT. Translation: CSVAISGKEDTQYF.

CDR3 sequence (DNA): TGCGCCAGCTCGATTTTGACAGGGGAGTCCTACGAGCAGTACTTC. It encodes CASSILTGESYEQYF. The chain joins TRBV5-1 to TRBJ2-7, with 8 bases lining up with TRBD1. The CDR3 is 15 amino acids. The V segment lost 7 bases and the J segment 1 base; nucleotides outside the gene matches: 10. Germline V gene sequence: CDR1 SGHRS, CDR2 YFSETQ.

The chain joins TRBV5-8 to TRBJ2-7; D is ambiguous. The CDR3 is 15 amino acids. Looked up from germline, CDR1 is SGHTS and CDR2 is YDEGEE. V lost 4 bases and J lost 0, with 14 bases in between. The CDR3 DNA is TGTGCCAGCAGCCGCCCCACGTTCAGCTCCTACGAGCAGTACTTC. This encodes CASSRPTFSSYEQYF.

This clone has only one observation. This chain links TRBV27 with TRBJ1-4; TRBD1 matches 7 bases. V shed 9 bases and J 6 bases; nucleotides not matched to a gene: 10. Germline V gives CDR1 MNHEY, CDR2 SMNVEV (reference sequence). The CDR3 sequence is 14 residues long. In DNA, the CDR3 is TGTGCCAGTAAGCCTCCGGGACAGCATGAAAAACTGTTTTTT. This sequence encodes CASKPPGQHEKLFF. The full variable domain, its missing parts supplied by reference TRBV27 and TRBJ1-4, is EAQVTQNPRYLITVTGKKLTVTCSQNMNHEYMSWYRQDPGLGLRQIYYSMNVEVTDKGDVPEGYKVSRKEKRNFPLILESPSPNQTSLYFCASKPPGQHEKLFFGSGTQLSVL.

This chain joins TRBV6-1 and TRBJ1-5; a possible D gene is TRBD1 (5 bases). The germline CDR1 and CDR2 sequences are MNHNS and SASEGT. V lost 1 base and J 7 bases, leaving 14 bases between the germline ends. This CDR3 has 15 residues. The CDR3 DNA reads TGTGCCAGCAGTGAAGTCGGGGGGACGGGACAGCCCCAGCATTTT. Encoded protein: CASSEVGGTGQPQHF.

CDR3 sequence reads: CASSLAVGWRETQYF. Here the CDR3 DNA reads TGTGCCAGCAGCTTAGCGGTCGGGTGGAGGGAGACCCAGTACTTC. This rearrangement joins TRBV7-2 to TRBJ2-5, with D perhaps TRBD2 (5 bases). Germline V gene sequence: CDR1 SGHTA, CDR2 FQGNSA. CDR3 length: 15 amino acids. V was clipped by 0 bases and J by 5 bases, with 13 bases between them.

CDR3: CASSLLAIADTQYF. In DNA, the CDR3 is TGTGCCAGCAGTCTACTAGCGATAGCAGATACGCAGTATTTT. This chain joins TRBV9 and TRBJ2-3, with 7 nucleotides matching TRBD2. Trimming at V came to 5 bases and at J to 4 bases, leaving 7 bases not matched to a gene. From germline, CDR1 is SGDLS and CDR2 YYNGEE. The CDR3 totals 14 residues.